Following are 17 T cell receptor beta chains from one sample sequenced in a study of CD8 T cells in Susac syndrome. RNA totalling roughly 0.45 to 1 ug underwent reverse transcription with random hexamers. TCRdb recomputed calls from the immunoSEQ multiplex PCR reads with MiXCR, one row per CDR3 protein. The sample has around 45,000 distinct CDR3 sequences, about 92% seen once; the top ten hold 0.4% to 0.5%. The sequencing input was CD8+ T cells from PBMCs. The receptors here all came from a human donor in good health.

V usage is TRBV7-2 and J usage is TRBJ2-1; D is tentatively TRBD1 or TRBD2 (6 bases each). Germline values: CDR1 SGHTA, CDR2 FQGNSA. This CDR3 has 15 amino acids. V lost 1 base, J lost 10 bases, and 17 bases lay in between. This CDR3 is CASSLDRGTKGEQFF. The CDR3 region has the DNA TGTGCCAGCAGCTTAGATCGCGGGACAAAAGGGGAGCAGTTCTTC.

The chain combines TRBV30 with TRBJ1-5; the D is unclear. Germline CDR1 reads GTSNPN; CDR2 reads SVGIG (reference sequence). Trimming left V 2 bases short and J 0 bases short, with 11 bases between. CDR3 length: 15 amino acids. CDR3 DNA sequence: TGTGCCTGGAGTAACGACGGCTCTAGCAATCAGCCCCAGCATTTT. Protein product: CAWSNDGSSNQPQHF.

The chain recombines TRBV20-1 with TRBJ2-1; 8 bases line up with TRBD2. The CDR3 runs 15 residues. The trim removed 0 bases at V and 4 bases at J, leaving 5 bases unmatched. CDR1 DFQATT and CDR2 SNEGSKA come from the germline V gene (reference sequence). The CDR3 spells CSARDHLAGYNEQFF. The CDR3 nucleotides are TGCAGTGCTAGAGATCACCTAGCGGGTTACAATGAGCAGTTCTTC.

The chain joins TRBV27 to TRBJ2-1, with D tentatively TRBD1 or TRBD2 (5 bases each). V lost 5 bases and J 6 bases, leaving 20 bases between the germline ends. The CDR3 consists of 16 residues. Per the germline V gene, CDR1 is MNHEY and CDR2 is SMNVEV (reference sequence). The CDR3 nucleotides are TGTGCCAGCAGTCCCGACTCGGGGCTAGCTTCCAATGAGCAGTTCTTC. Residues: CASSPDSGLASNEQFF.

V gene TRBV20-1 combines with J gene TRBJ2-7; 10 bases are a match to TRBD1. With V trimmed by 5 bases and J by 3 bases, 10 bases remained unmatched. The germline gives CDR1 DFQATT, CDR2 SNEGSKA (reference sequence). The CDR3 is 15 residues long. The chain's CDR3 is CSAGGQGSVFYEQYF. CDR3 sequence (DNA): TGCAGTGCTGGGGGACAGGGGTCGGTCTTCTACGAGCAGTACTTC.

Only a few counts were recorded for this clonotype. The chain uses TRBV4-1 and TRBJ2-7, with 8 bases that match TRBD1. Trimming at V came to 2 bases and at J to 3 bases, leaving 3 bases not matched to a gene. CDR1 is MGHRA and CDR2 is YSYEKL in the germline V gene. The CDR3 length is 14 residues. The CDR3 DNA follows: TGCGCCAGCAGCCAAAACAGGGGGGTCTACGAGCAGTACTTC. Its translation: CASSQNRGVYEQYF.

This chain uses TRBV21-1 with TRBJ2-5; the table's TRBD2 call for D was not verified on the DNA. TRBV21-1 corresponds to a pseudogene. The CDR3 totals 14 residues. Here the CDR3 DNA reads TGTGCCAGCATCCTCCGGGACTCTCAAGAGACCCAGTACTTC. Translated, it gives CASILRDSQETQYF.

The rearrangement uses TRBV2 and TRBJ2-5, with 9 positions matching TRBD2. Germline values: CDR1 SNHLY, CDR2 FYNNEI. There are 14 residues in the CDR3. Trimming cost V 5 bases and J 5 bases; bases outside gene matches: 6. CDR3 amino acids: CASSLAGAGETQYF. In DNA, the CDR3 is TGTGCCAGCAGTTTAGCGGGAGCGGGGGAGACCCAGTACTTC. The full variable domain, its missing parts supplied by reference TRBV2 and TRBJ2-5, is EPEVTQTPSHQVTQMGQEVILRCVPISNHLYFYWYRQILGQKVEFLVSFYNNEISEKSEIFDDQFSVERPDGSNFTLKIRSTKLEDSAMYFCASSLAGAGETQYFGPGTRLLVL.

This sequence joins TRBV7-2 and TRBJ2-5, with TRBD2 identical over 14 bases. CDR1 SGHTA and CDR2 FQGNSA come from the germline V gene. CDR3 length: 15 amino acids. V lost 3 bases and J lost 6; bases outside the gene matches: 3. The CDR3 region is CASSFRLAGGQTQYF. CDR3 nucleotide sequence: TGTGCCAGCAGCTTCCGACTAGCGGGAGGGCAGACCCAGTACTTC.

The V call is TRBV20-1, the J call TRBJ2-4; D unresolved. The CDR3 has 13 residues. Germline CDR1 DFQATT, CDR2 SNEGSKA (reference sequence). V lost 3 bases to trimming and J lost 0 bases, with 6 bases between them. CDR3 sequence (DNA): TGCAGTGCTAGCTCGGAAGCCAAAAACATTCAGTACTTC. It is translated as CSASSEAKNIQYF.

The chain joins TRBV12-3 or TRBV12-4 to TRBJ2-3; D is possibly TRBD2 (6 bases). The CDR3 runs to 16 residues. Trimming took 2 bases from V and 3 from J, leaving 15 bases between them. The CDR3 nucleotides read TGTGCCAGCAGTTTACTCCAGGGAGGATGGACAGATACGCAGTATTTT. This translates into CASSLLQGGWTDTQYF.

This sequence joins TRBV19 and TRBJ2-7, with D unclear. V shed 4 bases and J shed 3 bases, with 10 bases lying between them. Germline loops: CDR1 LNHDA, CDR2 SQIVND (reference sequence). The CDR3 extends over 13 amino acids. The CDR3 DNA sequence: TGTGCCAGTAGTACGAACGGTTTCTACGAGCAGTACTTC. Protein sequence: CASSTNGFYEQYF.

This chain links TRBV24-1 with TRBJ2-1, with D perhaps TRBD2 (5 bases). Trimming cost V 1 base and J 9 bases, with 9 bases left between them. Germline CDR1 and CDR2: KGHDR and SFDVKD. The CDR3 runs 13 residues. DNA of the CDR3: TGTGCCACCAGTGATTTAGCGGAGGCTGAGCAGTTCTTC. Translated, it gives CATSDLAEAEQFF.

The chain uses TRBV4-1 and TRBJ1-4; D not certain. The V end was cut by 4 bases, the J end by 0 bases, with 15 bases between. The CDR3 is made up of 17 amino acids. Germline V CDR1 and CDR2: MGHRA, YSYEKL. The CDR3 nucleotides are TGCGCCAGCAGCCTGATAATTTGGTTTTCAACTAATGAAAAACTGTTTTTT. Translating it yields CASSLIIWFSTNEKLFF.

This clonotype was counted a few times. A junction end diverges from the germline sequence, so it may reflect a read error. The V gene is TRBV5-1, the J gene TRBJ2-1; the D is unclear. Germline V gene data show CDR1 as SGHRS and CDR2 as YFSETQ. CDR3 length: 13 amino acids. The CDR3 region is CASSLTGYNEQFF. For the CDR3, the DNA is TGTGCCAGCAGCTTAACCGGGTACAATGAGCAGTTCTTC.

The CDR3 protein is CASSGGSWNTEAFF. In DNA, the CDR3 is TGTGCCAGTAGTGGAGGCAGTTGGAACACTGAAGCTTTCTTT. The chain recombines TRBV19 with TRBJ1-1; unclear D gene. V lost 5 bases and J lost 1, with 11 bases in between. CDR1 and CDR2 (germline): LNHDA, SQIVND (reference sequence). This CDR3 contains 14 residues.

The chain recombines TRBV10-3 with TRBJ1-2, with D tentatively TRBD1 (6 bases). The CDR3 has 14 amino acids. The germline V gene encodes CDR1 ENHRY and CDR2 SYGVKD. V lost 2 bases to trimming and J lost 8 bases, with 15 bases between them. CDR3 protein: CAISERGEMGGYTF. Written as DNA, the CDR3 is TGTGCCATCAGTGAGAGGGGGGAAATGGGAGGCTACACCTTC.